This T cell receptor beta chain was sequenced for a study of long-term antiretroviral therapy in people with HIV. Runs used v3.0 of the immunoSEQ assay and were done at survey level. The data were produced by immunoSEQ multiplex PCR, yet TCRdb's version contains in-frame clones alone and is incomplete. The sample holds tens of thousands of clones; roughly 81% are singletons and the top ten take 4.5% to 5%. As for this clone: Its antigen is not identified.

Every participant with HIV received treatment in the United States. Prior to DNA extraction, the samples held about 0.9-11 million cryopreserved PBMC. Study findings and constraints: Post-ART samples showed increased diversity that remained below transplant donor control levels. Comparison with controls showed narrower CDR3 length ranges in HIV repertoires.

This CDR3 has 14 amino acids. Germline lookup yields CDR1 SGHDT and CDR2 YYEEEE. V lost 4 bases to trimming and J lost 8 bases, with 18 bases between them. The chain joins TRBV5-6 to TRBJ1-2; perhaps TRBD1 as D (5 bases). The TCR originated in a woman aged 25-40 years with HIV. Sequences were derived from unsorted PBMCs, sampled roughly 2.8 years before starting antiretroviral therapy. CDR3: CASSPLDSQRGYTF. CDR3 DNA sequence: TGTGCCAGCAGCCCTCTTGACAGCCAGAGGGGCTACACCTTC. Together with reference TRBV5-6 and TRBJ1-2, the CDR3 gives the full variable domain: DAGVTQSPTHLIKTRGQQVTLRCSPKSGHDTVSWYQQALGQGPQFIFQYYEEEERQRGNFPDRFSGHQFPNYSSELNVNALLLGDSALYLCASSPLDSQRGYTFGSGTRLTVV.